This TCR beta chain was documented in a study of cytomegalovirus exposure and HLA in healthy donors. In the study overall: In a previous analysis, approximately 110 million unique TCR beta sequences were found from some 200 million T cells. Among the roughly 370 genotyped donors, 65% to 85% were placed in the Caucasian-associated ancestry cluster. Study-level results: Cytomegalovirus status was reportedly diagnosed by the classifier with high sensitivity and specificity. DRB1 showed the most TCR associations and HLA-C the fewest in a later analysis, as rates varied by HLA locus.

This CDR3 comprises 16 residues. V trimming: 7 bases; J trimming: 2 bases; junction bases outside the gene matches: 11. Germline loops: CDR1 MNHNY, CDR2 SVGAGI (reference sequence). PCR primers comprised 60 Vbeta and 13 Jbeta primers. Produced via immunoSEQ multiplex PCR; TCRdb's table is partial and in-frame only. Of around 150,000 clones in the sample, 55% to 80% were seen once. Concerning this clone: The antigen remains unidentified.

This sequence joins TRBV6-6 and TRBJ2-7; TRBD1 agrees at 10 bases. The sample was PBMCs. This clonotype was sampled from a woman between 18 and 29 years old in good health and CMV-seropositive. This CDR3 reads CASTGQGPARAYEQYF. CDR3 DNA: TGTGCCAGCACGGGACAGGGGCCCGCTCGGGCCTACGAGCAGTACTTC.